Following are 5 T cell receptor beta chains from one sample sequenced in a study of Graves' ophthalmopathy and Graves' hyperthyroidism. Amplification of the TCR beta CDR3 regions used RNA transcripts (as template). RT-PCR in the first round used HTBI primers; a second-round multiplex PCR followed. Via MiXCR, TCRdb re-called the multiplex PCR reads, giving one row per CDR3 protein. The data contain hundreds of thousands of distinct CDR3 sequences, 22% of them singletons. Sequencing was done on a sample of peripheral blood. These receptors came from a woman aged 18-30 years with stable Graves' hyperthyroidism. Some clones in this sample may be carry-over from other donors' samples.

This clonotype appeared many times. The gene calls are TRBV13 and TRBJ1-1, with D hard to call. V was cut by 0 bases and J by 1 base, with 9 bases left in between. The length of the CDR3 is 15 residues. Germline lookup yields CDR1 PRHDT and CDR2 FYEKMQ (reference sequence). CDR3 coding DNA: TGTGCCAGCAGCTTAGGGCGCGGCCCGAACACTGAAGCTTTCTTT. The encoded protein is CASSLGRGPNTEAFF.

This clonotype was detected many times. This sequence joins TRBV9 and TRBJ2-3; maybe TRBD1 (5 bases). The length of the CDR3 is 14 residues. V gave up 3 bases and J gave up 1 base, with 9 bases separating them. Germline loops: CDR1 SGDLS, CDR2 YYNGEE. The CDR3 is CASSGPQGTDTQYF. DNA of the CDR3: TGTGCCAGCAGCGGGCCACAGGGCACAGATACGCAGTATTTT.

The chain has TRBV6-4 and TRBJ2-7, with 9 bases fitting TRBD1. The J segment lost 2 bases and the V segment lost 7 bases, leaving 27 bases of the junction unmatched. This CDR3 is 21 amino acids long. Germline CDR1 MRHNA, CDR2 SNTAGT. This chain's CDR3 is CASTPRDRVRGQIGSPYEQYF. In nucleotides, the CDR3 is TGTGCCAGCACCCCGAGGGACAGGGTGAGGGGACAAATTGGAAGTCCCTACGAGCAGTACTTC.

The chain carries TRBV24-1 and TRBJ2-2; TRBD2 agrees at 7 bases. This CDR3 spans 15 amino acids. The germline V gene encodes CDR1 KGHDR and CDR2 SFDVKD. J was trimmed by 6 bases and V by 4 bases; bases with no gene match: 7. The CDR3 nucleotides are TGTGCCACCAGTGACGGCGGGAGCTCTGCCGGGGAGCTGTTTTTT. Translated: CATSDGGSSAGELFF.

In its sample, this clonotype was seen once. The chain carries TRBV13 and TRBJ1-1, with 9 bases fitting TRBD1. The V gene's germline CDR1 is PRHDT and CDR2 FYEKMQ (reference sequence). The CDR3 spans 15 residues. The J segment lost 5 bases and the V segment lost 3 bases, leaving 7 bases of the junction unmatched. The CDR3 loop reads CASSFRDRVETEAFF. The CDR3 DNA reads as TGTGCCAGCAGCTTCCGGGACAGGGTAGAAACTGAAGCTTTCTTT.